This T cell receptor (beta chain) was sequenced in a study of PD-1 blockade in classical Hodgkin lymphoma (dated by TCRdb to the early 2020s). Describing the broader study: Nivolumab dosing was 3 mg/kg intravenously every 2 weeks, continuing until either disease progression or unacceptable toxicity. The study used TCR beta sequencing and CyTOF to define a peripheral blood immune signature of response to PD-1 blockade in classical Hodgkin lymphoma.

Genomic DNA was extracted with the Qiagen DNeasy kit from unsorted PBMCs and from negatively selected CD4+ and CD8+ fractions. TCR beta CDR3 regions were subjected to amplification by immunoSEQ multiplex PCR with primers that anneal to V and J segments. A synthetic immune receptor repertoire was used to minimize amplification bias, and any remaining bias was removed computationally after sequencing. As for the original processing: Custom Python scripts were used to quantify repertoire diversity as the Shannon entropy index. Unsorted, CD4+ and CD8+ repertoires were analyzed separately, except in combined analyses where CD4+ and CD8+ sequences were merged in silico. Clonal expansion was defined as a frequency increase of at least 2-fold after treatment compared with C1D1, and clones undetected at baseline were assigned a pseudocount of 0.5. Clones with 0 or 1 copy at C1D1 were classified as singleton clones, and clones with 2 or more copies were classified as non-singleton clones. By matching protein sequences in sorted samples from the same patient, clones expanded in unsorted samples were annotated as CD4+, CD8+ or unknown. Wilcoxon tests on paired samples were used to test changes in diversity from C1D1 to C4D1. As stored in TCRdb, this immuneACCESS dataset retains in-frame rearrangements with V and J assigned. A fraction of the clones does not appear; measured against another copy, unresolved V genes explain less than half of the discrepancy, and the remainder lacks a known reason. V, J and clone size were drawn from that table, and D and trimming were deduced from the DNA. The sample yields over 6,000 clones; under 90% were counted once. More than 13% of the sample belongs to the ten largest clones.

What the authors observed across the whole study: Lower diversity was seen in patients whose nivolumab began less than 1 year after ASCT, and these patients were left out of later analyses so that immune reconstitution would not confound the results. Trial patients with a complete response had baseline diversity similar to that of newly diagnosed patients, while partial responders and progressors had significantly lower diversity. Newly diagnosed patients were reported to have lower baseline TCR diversity than healthy donors, and relapsed/refractory patients were reported to have lower baseline TCR diversity still. By C4D1, a significant rise was seen in CD4+ TCR diversity but not in CD8+ TCR diversity (p=0.0027 vs p=0.16), and the rise was most apparent among complete responders (p=0.02). The study was restricted to a single clinical trial cohort, and the causes of repertoire differences, possibly disease activity or prior therapy, were left undefined.

The time point label, as the study defines it: cycle 1 day 1 (C1D1), immediately before nivolumab initiation. Relapse after autologous stem cell transplantation had occurred in all trial patients, and cohorts A, B and C were distinguished by prior brentuximab vedotin exposure. The trial cohort included 55 to 65 patients with relapsed/refractory classical Hodgkin lymphoma, and each patient had a best overall response of complete response, partial response or progressive disease. In the multi-cohort phase II CheckMate 205 trial, trial patients received single-agent nivolumab. An independent review committee assessed best overall response by applying the 2007 International Working Group response criteria. PBMCs from the trial were collected at three points: immediately before nivolumab initiation (C1D1), and during therapy at cycle 2 day 1 and cycle 4 day 1. After peripheral blood was drawn into 8 mL Vacutainer Cell Preparation Tubes, PBMCs were isolated by centrifugation and then cryopreserved.

There are 14 amino acids in the CDR3, from cysteine to phenylalanine inclusive. The read is trimmed to its CDR3 DNA, 42 bases read in frame from base 1. Trimming at the junction amounts to 5 bases on V and 1 base on J, and the germline ends lie 11 bases apart. Taken from the germline V gene (reference sequence), the CDR1 and CDR2 loops are SGHAT and FQDESV. As for this clone: What this receptor recognizes is not known. No base-level quality is on record; no much larger clone is a single base apart.

Sequencing was performed on peripheral blood mononuclear cells (PBMCs), taken at baseline. This clonotype was obtained from a human donor with classical Hodgkin lymphoma. The chain uses TRBV11-1 and TRBJ1-2; the D gene is possibly TRBD1, with 6 bases matching. The CDR3 has the sequence CASSLDRFNYGYTF. The DNA is as follows: TGTGCCAGCAGCCTGGACAGATTTAACTATGGCTACACCTTC.